This T cell receptor beta chain was profiled in a study of T cell repertoires in ileal Crohn's disease. About the study: Approximately 32% were active smokers at surgery; median disease duration was approximately 7.3 years. Broader study findings: Active smokers at surgery had more clonal expansions than non-smokers. Compared with CD4 T cells, sorted CD8 cells carried more expanded clones.

CDR1 is LNHDA, CDR2 SQIVND, per germline (reference sequence). The CDR3 is 16 residues long, counting both termini. About this clone itself: The antigen is unknown. Because the CDR3's place on the DNA is in doubt, the DNA is left out and the CDR3 is given as listed by TCRdb.

Each sample's TCRB immunosequencing used around 470 nanograms of biopsy DNA. Assay: immunoSEQ multiplex PCR; the TCRdb copy retains only in-frame clones and omits some. The sample has over 2,000 clones, 90% to 97% seen once; the top ten hold over 0.95%. The sample consisted of ileal tissue. The sequence was obtained from an adult with Crohn's disease. The chain recombines TRBV19 with TRBJ1-1. CDR3 amino acids: CASTKGTLGMNTEAFF.